This T cell receptor beta chain was profiled in a study of blood T cell repertoires in COVID-19. The overall study: Acute-phase and convalescent COVID-19 samples originated in the United States, Italy and Spain. The cDNA or gDNA used as material had been derived from T cells, B-cell-depleted T cells, or PBMCs.

Source study methods: Estimates of nucleated cell counts were drawn from the amplification of reference gene primers. Data came from immunoSEQ multiplex PCR; TCRdb stores just in-frame clones and leaves some out. For V, J and clone size, that table is used; D and trimming come from the DNA. The profile shows 130,000 or so clones, around nine tenths of them singletons. V shed 5 bases, J shed 0 bases, and the junction held 4 bases outside the gene matches. This CDR3 spans 15 amino acids. Germline V lookup: CDR1 LNHDA, CDR2 SQIVND (reference sequence). The chain is built from TRBV19 and TRBJ2-7; 10 nucleotides match TRBD1. The clonotype comes from a man aged 70 or older with active COVID-19. The sample consisted of peripheral blood. CDR3 DNA: TGTGCCAGTAGTGCCCGACAGGGGGCCTCCTACGAGCAGTACTTC. It yields the protein CASSARQGASYEQYF.